This entry is about one T cell receptor beta chain. Antigen unknown. A second PCR of 7 to 11 cycles used a sample-barcoded 5' primer and a J-beta primer mix. TCRdb processed the 5' RACE reads anew with MiXCR; each CDR3 protein has one entry. The table lists 1.8 million or so distinct CDR3 sequences, roughly 43% of them singletons. The sample is drawn from a study of blood T cells in healthy people across ages. Findings and limits, study-wide: The study found more naive CD4+ cells and higher diversity in long-lived than aged donors. Older age went with lower TCR beta diversity per million T cells, in a roughly linear way. Donor CMV status, an unknown factor, possibly confounded changes in expanded clonotypes.

Germline V gene data show CDR1 as LNHNV and CDR2 as YYDKDF (reference sequence). V was shortened by 1 base and J by 2 bases, with 11 bases between the two germline ends. This CDR3 has 15 amino acids. The sequencing input was blood. This chain connects TRBV15 to TRBJ2-5; no definite D call. The source of this sequence is a human donor in good health. The CDR3 region is CATSRGRVEQETQYF. In nucleotides, the CDR3 is TGTGCCACCAGCAGAGGGAGAGTAGAACAAGAGACCCAGTACTTC.